Below are 14 T cell receptor beta chains sequenced from a single sample in a study of blood T cell repertoires in COVID-19. Produced via immunoSEQ multiplex PCR; TCRdb's table is partial and in-frame only. The repertoire includes about 210,000 clones, less than 85% of them detected once, and about 7% sits in the top ten. Sequenced: peripheral blood. The receptors come from a woman aged 70-85 years with acute or convalescent COVID-19.

The sample holds a few counts of this clone. The gene calls are TRBV7-8 and TRBJ2-5; 8 nucleotides line up with TRBD1. CDR1 and CDR2 from the germline V gene are SGHVS and FQNEAQ. With V trimmed by 5 bases and J by 6 bases, 5 bases remained unmatched. The length of the CDR3 is 13 residues. CDR3 sequence: CASSDRQGKTQYF. Written as DNA, the CDR3 is TGTGCCAGCAGCGACCGACAGGGGAAGACCCAGTACTTC.

V usage is TRBV5-1 and J usage is TRBJ2-3; 10 positions agree with TRBD2. The V gene's germline CDR1 is SGHRS and CDR2 YFSETQ. The CDR3 sequence is 18 residues long. After removal of 2 bases from V and 0 bases from J, the junction contained 9 bases not matched to a gene. The CDR3 here is CASSFFPSGGASTDTQYF. The CDR3 nucleotides are TGCGCCAGCAGCTTCTTTCCTAGCGGGGGAGCTAGCACAGATACGCAGTATTTT.

This chain joins TRBV7-2 and TRBJ2-3; no reliable D call. Germline CDR1 is SGHTA and CDR2 is FQGNSA. This CDR3 contains 14 residues. Deletions cut 5 bases from V and 2 bases from J, with 11 bases between. Written as DNA, the CDR3 is TGTGCCAGCAGCCCGGATGCGGCCACAGATACGCAGTATTTT. Protein: CASSPDAATDTQYF.

This clone was observed a single time. J is TRBJ2-5 and V is TRBV5-1; TRBD1 is a possible D gene (6 bases). The CDR3 loop spans 16 amino acids. V gave up 0 bases and J gave up 1 base, with 13 bases separating them. Germline V gives CDR1 SGHRS, CDR2 YFSETQ. CDR3 in amino acids: CASSLVQGPPQETQYF. The CDR3 nucleotides are TGCGCCAGCAGCTTGGTCCAGGGGCCCCCCCAAGAGACCCAGTACTTC.

The genes are TRBV2 and TRBJ2-7, with no clear D. This CDR3 is 11 amino acids long. Between the trimmed V and J ends, which lost 5 bases and 4 bases, there was a span of 6 bases. Germline values: CDR1 SNHLY, CDR2 FYNNEI. The CDR3 loop is CASSTVYEQYF. As DNA, the CDR3 is TGTGCCAGCAGTACAGTTTACGAGCAGTACTTC.

V is TRBV6-5 and J is TRBJ2-1, with D possibly matching TRBD2 (5 bases). The CDR3 extends over 13 amino acids. Germline assignment: CDR1 MNHEY and CDR2 SVGAGI. Between the trimmed V and J ends, which lost 7 bases and 7 bases, there was a span of 14 bases. The CDR3 region is CASIRTLGNEQFF. Written as DNA, the CDR3 is TGTGCCAGCATACGGACTCTGGGGAATGAGCAGTTCTTC.

CDR3 coding DNA: TGTGCCAGCAGCTTCAGTAGCGGGGTGAGCACAGATACGCAGTATTTT. This translates into CASSFSSGVSTDTQYF. This chain joins TRBV13 and TRBJ2-3; 8 positions agree with TRBD2. The CDR3 covers 16 residues. The J segment lost 0 bases and the V segment lost 3 bases, leaving 5 bases of the junction unmatched. CDR1 is PRHDT and CDR2 is FYEKMQ in the germline V gene (reference sequence). The full variable domain, its missing parts supplied by reference TRBV13 and TRBJ2-3, is AAGVIQSPRHLIKEKRETATLKCYPIPRHDTVYWYQQGPGQDPQFLISFYEKMQSDKGSIPDRFSAQQFSDYHSELNMSSLELGDSALYFCASSFSSGVSTDTQYFGPGTRLTVL.

This chain links TRBV5-1 with TRBJ1-2, with D maybe TRBD1 (6 bases). CDR3 length equals 14 residues. CDR1 and CDR2 (germline): SGHRS, YFSETQ. Trimming shortened V by 0 bases and J by 8 bases, and 14 bases separated the two germline ends. CDR3 loop: CASSLDGGQDGYTF. The CDR3 bases are TGCGCCAGCAGCTTGGACGGGGGGCAGGACGGCTACACCTTC. Combining the CDR3 with reference TRBV5-1 and TRBJ1-2 gives the whole variable domain KAGVTQTPRYLIKTRGQQVTLSCSPISGHRSVSWYQQTPGQGLQFLFEYFSETQRNKGNFPGRFSGRQFSNSRSEMNVSTLELGDSALYLCASSLDGGQDGYTFGSGTRLTVV.

The CDR3 DNA reads TGTGCCAGCAGTGGTACTATTAATTCACCCCTCCACTTT. Its protein is CASSGTINSPLHF. This chain uses TRBV12-3 or TRBV12-4 with TRBJ1-6, with D unclear. This CDR3 spans 13 amino acids. Trimming removed 5 bases at V and 6 bases at J, with 8 bases between.

This clone was observed a handful of times. The rearrangement links TRBV5-1 to TRBJ2-5; D not certain. CDR1 and CDR2 from the germline V gene are SGHRS and YFSETQ. Deletions cut 0 bases from V and 1 base from J, with 10 bases between. This CDR3 has 15 amino acids. CDR3 DNA: TGCGCCAGCAGCTTGGACCCAGGCCCCCAAGAGACCCAGTACTTC. It codes for CASSLDPGPQETQYF.

This sequence joins TRBV6-6 and TRBJ2-6; 7 nucleotides match TRBD1. Per the germline V gene, CDR1 is MNHNY and CDR2 is SVGAGI (reference sequence). With V trimmed by 5 bases and J by 4 bases, 8 bases remained unmatched. The CDR3 totals 16 residues. CDR3 protein: CASSRRQGTGANVLTF. In DNA, the CDR3 is TGTGCCAGCAGTCGACGACAGGGAACAGGGGCCAACGTCCTGACTTTC.

The chain combines TRBV2 with TRBJ1-1, with TRBD1 identical over 9 bases. The V gene end was trimmed by 3 bases and the J gene end by 5 bases; junction bases not matched to a gene: 7. Germline V gene data show CDR1 as SNHLY and CDR2 as FYNNEI. The CDR3 has 15 residues. The CDR3 here is CASSDETGGNTEAFF. The CDR3 DNA reads as TGTGCCAGCAGTGATGAGACAGGGGGGAATACTGAAGCTTTCTTT.

The count of this clone is one. The chain recombines TRBV7-2 with TRBJ1-4, with 7 nucleotides matching TRBD1. CDR1 SGHTA and CDR2 FQGNSA come from the germline V gene. The CDR3 spans 14 residues. J gave up 5 bases and V 5 bases, and 5 bases lay outside the gene matches. The CDR3 DNA reads TGTGCCAGCAGCCCGGGACAGAGGAATGAAAAACTGTTTTTT. It is translated as CASSPGQRNEKLFF.

This CDR3 reads CASSPGQGEWETQYF. The CDR3 DNA is TGCGCCAGCAGCCCTGGACAGGGGGAATGGGAGACCCAGTACTTC. This chain joins TRBV5-1 and TRBJ2-5; 10 nucleotides align to TRBD1. Per the germline V gene, CDR1 is SGHRS and CDR2 is YFSETQ. The CDR3 runs 15 residues. J gave up 5 bases and V 4 bases, and 8 bases lay outside the gene matches.